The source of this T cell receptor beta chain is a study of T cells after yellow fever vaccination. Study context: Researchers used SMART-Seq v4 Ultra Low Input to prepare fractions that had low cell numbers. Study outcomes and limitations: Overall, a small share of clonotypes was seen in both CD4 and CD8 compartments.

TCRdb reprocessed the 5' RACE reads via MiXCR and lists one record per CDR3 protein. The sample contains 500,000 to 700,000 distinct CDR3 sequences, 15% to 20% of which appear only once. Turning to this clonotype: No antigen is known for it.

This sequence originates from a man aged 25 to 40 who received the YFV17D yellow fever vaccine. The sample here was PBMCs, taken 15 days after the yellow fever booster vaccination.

CDR3 in DNA: TGTGCCAGCAGCTTAGCCGCTGGCTACAATGAGCAGTTCTTC. It specifies CASSLAAGYNEQFF. The rearrangement links TRBV7-2 to TRBJ2-1; D unclear. The CDR3 has 14 residues. The V end was cut by 0 bases, the J end by 3 bases, with 6 bases between. Looked up from germline, CDR1 is SGHTA and CDR2 is FQGNSA.